A selection of T cell receptor beta chains follows, all from one sample in a study of blood T cells in healthy people across ages. One entry per CDR3 protein results from TCRdb running MiXCR on the 5' RACE reads. The sample has about 1.4 million distinct CDR3 sequences; approximately 60% are singletons. Input material: blood. Receptors originate from a man younger than 35 in good health. Each CDR3 is given with its conserved first and last residue. Each record gives: CDR3 protein, CDR3 DNA, V gene, J gene, clone size, D gene. D genes are given only for firm matches. Not every row has a clone size; where given, it reads once, few, many or a size class.

cdr3_aa: CASSSPGYNEKLFF
cdr3_nt: TGTGCCAGCAGTTCCCCAGGGTACAATGAAAAACTGTTTTTT
v_call: TRBV27
j_call: TRBJ1-4
clone_size: few
d_call: .

cdr3_aa: CVSSESETQYF
cdr3_nt: TGTGTCAGCAGTGAGTCGGAGACCCAGTACTTC
v_call: TRBV2
j_call: TRBJ2-5
clone_size: .
d_call: .

cdr3_aa: CAIQETAVARGSNEQYF
cdr3_nt: TGTGCCATCCAGGAGACGGCGGTGGCTCGGGGTAGTAACGAGCAGTACTTC
v_call: TRBV10-3
j_call: TRBJ2-7
clone_size: .
d_call: .

cdr3_aa: CASSLSPGRAGNTGELFF
cdr3_nt: TGTGCCAGCAGTTTATCTCCCGGGAGGGCCGGGAACACCGGGGAGCTGTTTTTT
v_call: TRBV12-3/TRBV12-4
j_call: TRBJ2-2
clone_size: once
d_call: TRBD2

cdr3_aa: CASSQDSAANYGYTF
cdr3_nt: TGTGCCAGCAGCCAAGACAGCGCAGCTAACTATGGCTACACCTTC
v_call: TRBV3-1
j_call: TRBJ1-2
clone_size: .
d_call: .

cdr3_aa: CASTADLAADEQFF
cdr3_nt: TGTGCCTCCACGGCGGACCTCGCAGCGGATGAGCAGTTCTTC
v_call: TRBV6-6
j_call: TRBJ2-1
clone_size: .
d_call: .

cdr3_aa: CSVEITGRETQYF
cdr3_nt: TGCAGCGTTGAAATAACAGGGAGAGAGACCCAGTACTTC
v_call: TRBV29-1
j_call: TRBJ2-5
clone_size: .
d_call: .

cdr3_aa: CASSYGPGIQETQYF
cdr3_nt: TGTGCCAGCAGTTACGGTCCAGGGATCCAAGAGACCCAGTACTTC
v_call: TRBV6-5
j_call: TRBJ2-5
clone_size: few
d_call: .

cdr3_aa: CASSDENQPQHF
cdr3_nt: TGTGCCAGCAGTGACGAGAATCAGCCCCAGCATTTT
v_call: TRBV6-2/TRBV6-3
j_call: TRBJ1-5
clone_size: .
d_call: .

cdr3_aa: CASSQGLAGGGEQYF
cdr3_nt: TGCGCCAGCAGCCAAGGACTAGCGGGAGGGGGCGAGCAGTACTTC
v_call: TRBV4-1
j_call: TRBJ2-7
clone_size: few
d_call: TRBD2

cdr3_aa: CAISSPQGAQNEQYF
cdr3_nt: TGTGCCATCAGTAGCCCTCAAGGGGCGCAAAACGAGCAGTACTTC
v_call: TRBV10-3
j_call: TRBJ2-7
clone_size: few
d_call: .

cdr3_aa: CASSNQGQGMGYEQYF
cdr3_nt: TGTGCCAGCAGTAACCAAGGACAGGGGATGGGGTACGAGCAGTACTTC
v_call: TRBV6-5
j_call: TRBJ2-7
clone_size: .
d_call: TRBD1